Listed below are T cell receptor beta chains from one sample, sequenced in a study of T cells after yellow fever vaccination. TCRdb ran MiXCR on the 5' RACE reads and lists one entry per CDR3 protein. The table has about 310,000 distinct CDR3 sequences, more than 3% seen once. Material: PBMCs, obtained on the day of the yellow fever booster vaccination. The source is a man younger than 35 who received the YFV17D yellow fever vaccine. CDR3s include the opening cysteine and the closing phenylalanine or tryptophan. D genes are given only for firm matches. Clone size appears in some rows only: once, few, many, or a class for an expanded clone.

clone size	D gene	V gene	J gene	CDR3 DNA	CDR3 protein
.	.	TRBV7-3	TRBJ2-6	TGTGCCAGCAGCTTAACAAGGGGAAGTGGGGCCAACGTCCTGACTTTC	CASSLTRGSGANVLTF
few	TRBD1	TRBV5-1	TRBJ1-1	TGCGCCAGCAGCTTGCAGGGGGCGACTGAAGCTTTCTTT	CASSLQGATEAFF
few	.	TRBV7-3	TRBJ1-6	TGTGCCAGCAGCTTAACGGGACGGCAAAATTCACCCCTCCACTTT	CASSLTGRQNSPLHF
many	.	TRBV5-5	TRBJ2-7	TGTGCCAGCAGCTTGGGGCAGAGAGACTACGAGCAGTACTTC	CASSLGQRDYEQYF
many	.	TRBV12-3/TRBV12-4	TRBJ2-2	TGTGCCAGCAGTTTACAGGTCCCGAACACCGGGGAGCTGTTTTTT	CASSLQVPNTGELFF
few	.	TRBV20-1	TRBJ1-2	TGCAGTGCTAACCCTCAGAATTCCTATGGCTACACCTTC	CSANPQNSYGYTF
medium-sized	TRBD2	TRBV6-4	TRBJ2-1	TGTGCCAGCAGTGACTCGAGCGGGGGGGCAAATGAGCAGTTCTTC	CASSDSSGGANEQFF
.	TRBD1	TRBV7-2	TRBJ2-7	TGTGCCAGCAGCCAAAACAGGGGGTTGGCTAACGAGCAGTACTTC	CASSQNRGLANEQYF
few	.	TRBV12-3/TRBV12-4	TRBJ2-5	TGTGCCAGCAGTTTTACGGCACACCGGGGAGAGACCCAGTACTTC	CASSFTAHRGETQYF
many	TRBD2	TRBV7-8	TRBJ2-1	TGTGCCAGCAGCCTACTTTTCAAGCGGGGGGGCCGCAATGAGCAGTTCTTC	CASSLLFKRGGRNEQFF
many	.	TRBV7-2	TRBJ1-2	TGTGCCAGCAACTCTGGGAACAGCTATGGCTACACCTTC	CASNSGNSYGYTF
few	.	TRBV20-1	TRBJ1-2	TGCAGTGCTTCGGCTCTCATACCAGGCTACACCTTC	CSASALIPGYTF
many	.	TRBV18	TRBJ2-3	TGCTCTGGGTCGGGGAACACAGATACGCAGTATTTT	CSGSGNTDTQYF
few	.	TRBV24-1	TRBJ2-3	TGTGCCACCAGTGATTACGATACGCAGTATTTT	CATSDYDTQYF
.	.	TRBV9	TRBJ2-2	TGTGCCAGCAGCACCCTCGCCGGGGAGCTGTTTTTT	CASSTLAGELFF
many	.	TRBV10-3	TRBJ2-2	TGTGCCATCAGGCGGCAGGGGAACACCGGGGAGCTGTTTTTT	CAIRRQGNTGELFF
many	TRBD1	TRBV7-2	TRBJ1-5	TGTGCCAGCAGCTTATCTCAGGGGGGTCAGCCCCAGCATTTT	CASSLSQGGQPQHF
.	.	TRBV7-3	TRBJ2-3	TGTGACAGCAGCTCGAGTACCTCAGATACGCAGTATTTT	CDSSSSTSDTQYF
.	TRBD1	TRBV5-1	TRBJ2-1	TGCGCCAGCAGCTGGGACAGGGTGAATGAGCAGTTCTTC	CASSWDRVNEQFF
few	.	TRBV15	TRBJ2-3	TGTGCCACCAGCGCCGGCGCCGGGGGACCAGCAGGTACGCAGTATTTT	CATSAGAGGPAGTQYF